The rows below give T cell receptor beta chains drawn from one sample of a study of T cells in Graves' hyperthyroidism and ophthalmopathy. TCRdb reprocessed the multiplex PCR reads with MiXCR, giving one entry per CDR3 protein. The data show hundreds of thousands of distinct CDR3 sequences, around a sixth seen once. The sequencing input was blood. The receptors come from a woman between 18 and 29 years old with Graves' hyperthyroidism. The CDR3 runs from the conserved cysteine through the conserved F or W. D genes are given only for firm matches. Not all rows give a size; the values are once, few, many and, for expanded clones, a class.

>TRBJ1-6|TRBV6-5|.|.
TGTGCCAGCAGTTATAGGGGTATTATCTTTTCACCCCTCCACTTT
CASSYRGIIFSPLHF
>TRBJ2-1|TRBV20-1|.|many
TGCAGTGCTAGGTACGAAGGTTCCTCGAGCGTAGTTGAGCAGTTCTTC
CSARYEGSSSVVEQFF
>TRBJ1-2|TRBV5-1|TRBD1|many
TGCGCCAGCAGCCGAACAGGGGGTGAAGACTATGGCTACACCTTC
CASSRTGGEDYGYTF
>TRBJ2-2|TRBV24-1|.|.
TGTGCCACCAGTGCCAGGATTACCGGGGAGCTGTTTTTT
CATSARITGELFF
>TRBJ2-7|TRBV20-1|TRBD2|.
TGCAGTGCTAGGGCCGGGACTAGCGGGATCCACGAGCAGTACTTC
CSARAGTSGIHEQYF
>TRBJ2-2|TRBV2|.|few
TGTGCCAGCAGACAAACAGGGTCGAACACCGGGGAGCTGTTTTTT
CASRQTGSNTGELFF
>TRBJ1-1|TRBV6-5|.|many
TGTGCCAGCAGATTCCAAGCATGGTCCGAAGCTTTCTTT
CASRFQAWSEAFF
>TRBJ1-2|TRBV7-9|.|many
TGTGCCAGCAGCTTGGCGACAGCAGATGGCTACACCTTC
CASSLATADGYTF
>TRBJ1-2|TRBV15|.|many
TGTGCCACCAGCAGGGAAGGGGGAGCCTATGGCTACACCTTC
CATSREGGAYGYTF
>TRBJ1-2|TRBV6-1|.|many
TGTGCCAGCAAGGACAGACGCCTCTTTCCTATCCATGGCTACACCTTC
CASKDRRLFPIHGYTF
>TRBJ1-2|TRBV18|TRBD1|.
TGTGCCAGCTCCGAGGAAACAGGGGATGTAGGCTACACCTTC
CASSEETGDVGYTF
>TRBJ2-1|TRBV19|.|few
TGTGCCAGTAGTATGGGAACCTACAATGAGCAGTTCTTC
CASSMGTYNEQFF
>TRBJ2-7|TRBV20-1|TRBD2|.
TGCAGTGCTAGACCTTTAGATGAGAGCACAACTAGCGGGGTGCCCTACGAGCAGTACTTC
CSARPLDESTTSGVPYEQYF
>TRBJ1-2|TRBV28|.|many
TGTGCCAGTAAAGACGGCAATAACTATGGCTACACCTTC
CASKDGNNYGYTF
>TRBJ2-7|TRBV7-2|.|.
TGTGCCAGCAGCTCGTCCGTGACCTACGAGCAGTACTTC
CASSSSVTYEQYF
>TRBJ2-3|TRBV12-5|TRBD1|many
TGTGCTAGTGGTTTGGTACAGGGGAGCACAGATACGCAGTATTTT
CASGLVQGSTDTQYF
>TRBJ2-7|TRBV29-1|TRBD1|many
TGCAGCGTGCTAGAAACGGCCGGGACAGGGGGTTCCGAGCAGTACTTC
CSVLETAGTGGSEQYF
>TRBJ1-1|TRBV6-1|TRBD1|many
TGTGCCAGCCAGGTCGCAGGGGGAAAAGCTTTCTTT
CASQVAGGKAFF
>TRBJ1-4|TRBV4-2|.|few
TGTGCCAGCAGCCAAGAGGGCCGCCTAGGAAAACTGTTTTTT
CASSQEGRLGKLFF
>TRBJ2-1|TRBV5-6|TRBD2|few
TGTGCCAGCAGGTGGGGGACTAGCCGCCCCGTTGAGCAGTTCTTC
CASRWGTSRPVEQFF
>TRBJ2-2|TRBV6-1|.|many
TGTGCCAGCAGTACCCCCCCTGTCCGGGGAAGCGGGGAGCTGTTTTTT
CASSTPPVRGSGELFF
>TRBJ1-1|TRBV20-1|TRBD1|few
TGCAGTGCGAAGACAGGGGGCACTGAAGCTTTCTTT
CSAKTGGTEAFF
>TRBJ2-7|TRBV7-9|.|.
TGTGCCAGCAGACTAGGGGCGGGATACGAGCAGTACTTC
CASRLGAGYEQYF
>TRBJ2-1|TRBV6-2/TRBV6-3|TRBD2|many
TGTGCCAGCAGTCGCCGATCTAGCGGGGCCTACAATGAGCAGTTCTTC
CASSRRSSGAYNEQFF
>TRBJ1-4|TRBV2|.|many
TGTGCCAGCAGTGAACGGTCCGGGACACTTAATGAAAAACTGTTTTTT
CASSERSGTLNEKLFF
>TRBJ1-5|TRBV6-1|.|many
TGTGCCAGCCAGAAGACCGGGGGTGGCAATCAGCCCCAGCATTTT
CASQKTGGGNQPQHF
>TRBJ2-1|TRBV6-1|TRBD2|few
TGTGCCAGCAGGGGACTAGCCCGAGACAATGAGCAGTTCTTC
CASRGLARDNEQFF
>TRBJ1-1|TRBV4-1|.|.
TGCGCCAGCAGCCCTGGGACGGAAGAAGAGGACACTGAAGCTCTCTTT
CASSPGTEEEDTEALF
>TRBJ2-2|TRBV20-1|.|many
TGCAGTGCTACTTCAGCGAACACCGGGGAGCTGTTTTTT
CSATSANTGELFF
>TRBJ2-6|TRBV3-1|.|once
TGTGCCAGCAGTTCTATTGGACCCCCGAAAGGTGGGGCCAACGTCCTGACTTTC
CASSSIGPPKGGANVLTF
>TRBJ1-2|TRBV19|.|.
TGTGCCAGTAGTAGAGCCGCTAGGAGGGACTATGGCTACACCTTC
CASSRAARRDYGYTF
>TRBJ1-4|TRBV4-3|.|few
TGCGCCAGCAGCCAAGATGGGCTTAAGGTGGATGAAAAACTGTTTTTT
CASSQDGLKVDEKLFF
>TRBJ2-2|TRBV9|TRBD2|few
TGTGCCAGCAGCGTTTTTTCCGGGACTAGCGGGACCATCACCGGGGAGCTGTTTTTT
CASSVFSGTSGTITGELFF
>TRBJ1-2|TRBV20-1|.|many
TGCAGTGCTAGAGATTCATCTAACTATGGCTACACCTTC
CSARDSSNYGYTF
>TRBJ2-7|TRBV6-1|.|few
TGTGCCAGCATGAGGAGGGGGCGAGGCGAGCAGTACTTC
CASMRRGRGEQYF
>TRBJ1-2|TRBV7-2|.|.
TGTGCCAGCAGCTTAGATGTGGCTGACTATGGCTACACCTTC
CASSLDVADYGYTF
>TRBJ1-2|TRBV9|TRBD1|many
TGTGCCAGCAGCCTTCAAGGGGACAGTACATATGGCTACACCTTC
CASSLQGDSTYGYTF
>TRBJ2-3|TRBV7-2|TRBD1|many
TGTGCCAGCAGCATTGGACAGGTCGGGAATACGCAGTATTTT
CASSIGQVGNTQYF
>TRBJ2-3|TRBV7-3|TRBD2|many
TGTGCCAGCAGCTTAACTGGGCTAGCGGGGGATACGCAGTATTTT
CASSLTGLAGDTQYF
>TRBJ1-3|TRBV29-1|.|.
TGCAGCGTTGTGGGCGGCTCTGGAAACACCATATATTTT
CSVVGGSGNTIYF
>TRBJ2-3|TRBV20-1|TRBD2|many
TGCAGCCAAAAGAGCGGGGGAGAGACAGATACGCAGTATTTT
CSQKSGGETDTQYF
>TRBJ2-7|TRBV12-3/TRBV12-4|.|many
TGTGCCAGCAGTTTCCCCCCGGGGTCCTACGAGCAGTACTTC
CASSFPPGSYEQYF